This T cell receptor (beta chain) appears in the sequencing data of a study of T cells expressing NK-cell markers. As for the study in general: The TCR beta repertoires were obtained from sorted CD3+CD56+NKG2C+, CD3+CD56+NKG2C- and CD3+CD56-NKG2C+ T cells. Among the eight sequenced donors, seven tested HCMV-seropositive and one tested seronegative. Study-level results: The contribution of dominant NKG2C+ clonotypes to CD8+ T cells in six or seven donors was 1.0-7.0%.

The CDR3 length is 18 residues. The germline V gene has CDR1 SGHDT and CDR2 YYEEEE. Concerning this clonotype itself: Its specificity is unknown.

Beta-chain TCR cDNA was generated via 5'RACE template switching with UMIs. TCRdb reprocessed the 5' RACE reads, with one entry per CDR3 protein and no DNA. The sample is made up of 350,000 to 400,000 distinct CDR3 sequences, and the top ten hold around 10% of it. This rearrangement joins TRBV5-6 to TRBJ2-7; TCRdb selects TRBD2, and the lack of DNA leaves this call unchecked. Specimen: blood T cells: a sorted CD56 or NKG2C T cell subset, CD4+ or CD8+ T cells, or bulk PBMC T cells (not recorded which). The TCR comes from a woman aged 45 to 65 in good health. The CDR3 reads CASSGAASGALRTYEQYF.